This T cell receptor (beta chain) was identified in a study of cytomegalovirus exposure and HLA in healthy donors. This CDR3 region has 13 residues. Germline loops: CDR1 SGHDN, CDR2 FVKESK. V dropped 4 bases and J dropped 1 base, with 8 bases sitting between them. Details on this clone: Its antigen remains unidentified.

Produced via immunoSEQ multiplex PCR; TCRdb's table is partial and in-frame only. There are more than 55,000 clones in the sample; approximately 96% occur only once, and 0.7% to 0.95% lies in the top ten. Study conclusions and caveats: Cytomegalovirus-associated status was assigned to about 180 TCR beta chains. Later, an analysis found that TCR clusters from the first cohort tended to co-occur in the 120 or so validation repertoires. Specific recognition of CMV antigens was confirmed in vitro for a few chains (all CMV-associated).

The chain has TRBV14 and TRBJ2-7, with D tentatively TRBD2 (6 bases). The receptor was derived from a man aged 18 to 29 in good health and CMV-seronegative. Sequencing was done on a sample of PBMCs. This CDR3 reads CASSPRGSYEQYF. The CDR3 region has the DNA TGTGCCAGCAGCCCACGGGGGTCCTACGAGCAGTACTTC.